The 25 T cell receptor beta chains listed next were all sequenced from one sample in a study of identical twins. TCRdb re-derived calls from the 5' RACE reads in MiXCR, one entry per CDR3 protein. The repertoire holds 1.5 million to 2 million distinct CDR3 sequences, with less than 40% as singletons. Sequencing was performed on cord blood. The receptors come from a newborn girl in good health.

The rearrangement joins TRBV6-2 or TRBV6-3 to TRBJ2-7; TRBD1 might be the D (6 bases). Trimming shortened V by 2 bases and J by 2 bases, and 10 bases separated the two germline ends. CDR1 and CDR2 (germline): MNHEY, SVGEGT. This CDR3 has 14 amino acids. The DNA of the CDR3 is TGTGCCAGCAGTTACGGCAGGGGAACCTACGAGCAGTACTTC. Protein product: CASSYGRGTYEQYF.

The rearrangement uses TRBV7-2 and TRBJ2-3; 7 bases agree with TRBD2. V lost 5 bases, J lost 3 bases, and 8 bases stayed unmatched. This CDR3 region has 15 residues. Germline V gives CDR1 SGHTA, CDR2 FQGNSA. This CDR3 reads CASSPLPGGTDTQYF. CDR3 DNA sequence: TGTGCCAGCAGCCCCCTCCCGGGGGGAACAGATACGCAGTATTTT. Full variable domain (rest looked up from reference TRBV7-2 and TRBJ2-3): GAGVSQSPSNKVTEKGKDVELRCDPISGHTALYWYRQSLGQGLEFLIYFQGNSAPDKSGLPSDRFSAERTGGSVSTLTIQRTQQEDSAVYLCASSPLPGGTDTQYFGPGTRLTVL.

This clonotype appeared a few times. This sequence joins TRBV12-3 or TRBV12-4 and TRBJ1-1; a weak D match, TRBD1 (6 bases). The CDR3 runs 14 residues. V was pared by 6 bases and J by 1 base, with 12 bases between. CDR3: CASSHLGGNTEAFF. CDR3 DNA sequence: TGTGCCAGCAGCCACCTAGGGGGGAACACTGAAGCTTTCTTT.

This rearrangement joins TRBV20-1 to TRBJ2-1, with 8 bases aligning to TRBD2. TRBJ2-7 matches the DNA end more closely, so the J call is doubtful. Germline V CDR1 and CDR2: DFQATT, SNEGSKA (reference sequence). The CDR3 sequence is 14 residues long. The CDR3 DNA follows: TGCAGTGCCCCTCCTAGCGGGCCCTACAATGAGCAGTACTTC. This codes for CSAPPSGPYNEQYF.

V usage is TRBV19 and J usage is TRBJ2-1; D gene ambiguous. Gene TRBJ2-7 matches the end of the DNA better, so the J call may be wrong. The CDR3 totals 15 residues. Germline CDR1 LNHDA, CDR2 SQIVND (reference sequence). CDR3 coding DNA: TGTGCCAGTACCTATAGGTCTATTGGCTACAATGAGCAGTACTTC. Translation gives CASTYRSIGYNEQYF.

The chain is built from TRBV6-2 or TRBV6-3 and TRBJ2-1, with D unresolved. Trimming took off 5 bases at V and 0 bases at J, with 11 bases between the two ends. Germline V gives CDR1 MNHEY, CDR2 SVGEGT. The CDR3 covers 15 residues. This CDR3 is CASSPTPPSYNEQFF. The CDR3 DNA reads TGTGCCAGCAGTCCGACTCCTCCCTCCTACAATGAGCAGTTCTTC.

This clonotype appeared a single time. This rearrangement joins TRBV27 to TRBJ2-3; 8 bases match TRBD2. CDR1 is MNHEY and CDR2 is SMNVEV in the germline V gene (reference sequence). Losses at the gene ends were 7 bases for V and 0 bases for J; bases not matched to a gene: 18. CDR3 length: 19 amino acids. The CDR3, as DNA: TGTGCCAGCATCCCCCGGGGACTGGCGGGGGGCCTGAGCACAGATACGCAGTATTTT. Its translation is CASIPRGLAGGLSTDTQYF.

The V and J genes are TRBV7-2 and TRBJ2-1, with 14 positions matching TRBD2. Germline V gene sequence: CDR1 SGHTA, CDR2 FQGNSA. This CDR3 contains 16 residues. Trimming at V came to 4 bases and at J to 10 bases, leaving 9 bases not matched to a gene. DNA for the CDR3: TGTGCCAGCAGCTCCTACGGGACTAGCGGGAGTACGGAGCAGTTCTTC. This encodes CASSSYGTSGSTEQFF.

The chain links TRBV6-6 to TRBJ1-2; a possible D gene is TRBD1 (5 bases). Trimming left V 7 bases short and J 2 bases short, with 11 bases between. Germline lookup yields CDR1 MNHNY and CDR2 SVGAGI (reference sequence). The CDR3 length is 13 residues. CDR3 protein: CASTYRRNYGYTF. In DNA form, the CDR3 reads TGTGCCAGCACCTACAGGAGGAACTATGGCTACACCTTC.

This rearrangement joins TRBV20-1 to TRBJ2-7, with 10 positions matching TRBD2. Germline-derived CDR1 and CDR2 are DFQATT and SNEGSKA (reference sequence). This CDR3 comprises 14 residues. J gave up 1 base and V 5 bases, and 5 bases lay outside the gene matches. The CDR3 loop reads CSAEAGGPSYEQYF. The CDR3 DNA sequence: TGCAGTGCTGAAGCGGGAGGGCCTTCCTACGAGCAGTACTTC.

CDR3 sequence reads: CASSLFLPATGDPSTDTQYF. The CDR3 nucleotides are TGTGCCAGCAGTTTATTTTTGCCGGCGACAGGGGACCCTAGCACAGATACGCAGTATTTT. The chain recombines TRBV27 with TRBJ2-3; the match to TRBD1 covers 8 bases. Germline V gene data show CDR1 as MNHEY and CDR2 as SMNVEV (reference sequence). The CDR3 runs to 20 residues. V lost 1 base to trimming and J lost 0 bases; unmatched junction nucleotides: 15.

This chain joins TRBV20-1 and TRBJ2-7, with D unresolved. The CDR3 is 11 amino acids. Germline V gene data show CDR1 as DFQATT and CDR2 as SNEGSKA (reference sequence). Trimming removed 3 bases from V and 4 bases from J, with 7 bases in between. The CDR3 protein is CSARAQYEQYF. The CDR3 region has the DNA TGCAGTGCTAGGGCCCAATACGAGCAGTACTTC.

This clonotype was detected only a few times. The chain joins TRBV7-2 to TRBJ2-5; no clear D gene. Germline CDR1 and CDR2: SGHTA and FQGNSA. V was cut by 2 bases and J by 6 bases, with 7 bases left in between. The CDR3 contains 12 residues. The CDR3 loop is CASSLTTQTQYF. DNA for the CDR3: TGTGCCAGCAGCTTAACTACCCAGACCCAGTACTTC.

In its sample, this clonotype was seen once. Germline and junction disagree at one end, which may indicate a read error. CDR3 sequence: CASSPLGASGISTDSQYF. The CDR3 nucleotides read TGTGCCAGCAGCCCCCTCGGGGCGAGCGGGATAAGCACAGATTCGCAGTATTTT. This sequence joins TRBV7-9 and TRBJ2-3, with 7 nucleotides matching TRBD2. This CDR3 spans 18 amino acids. CDR1 is SEHNR and CDR2 is FQNEAQ in the germline V gene (reference sequence).

The CDR3 nucleotides are TGTGCCAGCAGCCCCCCTAGCGCTAGGGGCACAGATACGCAGTATTTT. It codes for CASSPPSARGTDTQYF. The chain joins TRBV4-2 to TRBJ2-3; D is perhaps TRBD2 (6 bases). Germline lookup yields CDR1 LGHNA and CDR2 YNFKEQ. Between the trimmed V and J ends, which lost 4 bases and 1 base, there was a span of 15 bases. The CDR3 consists of 16 residues.

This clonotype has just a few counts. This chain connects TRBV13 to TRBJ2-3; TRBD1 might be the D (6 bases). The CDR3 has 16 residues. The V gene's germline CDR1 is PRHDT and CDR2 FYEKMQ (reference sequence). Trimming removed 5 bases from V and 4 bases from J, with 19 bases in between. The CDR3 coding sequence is TGTGCCAGCAGCCCTCCCTCTGGCAGGGGAGCAGATACGCAGTATTTT. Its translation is CASSPPSGRGADTQYF.

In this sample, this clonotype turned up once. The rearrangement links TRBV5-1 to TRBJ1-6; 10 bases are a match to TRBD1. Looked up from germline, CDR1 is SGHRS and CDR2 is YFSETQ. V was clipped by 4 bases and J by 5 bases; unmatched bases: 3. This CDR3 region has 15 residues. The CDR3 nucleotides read TGCGCCAGCAGCGGAGGGACAGGGGATAATTCACCCCTCCACTTT. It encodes CASSGGTGDNSPLHF.

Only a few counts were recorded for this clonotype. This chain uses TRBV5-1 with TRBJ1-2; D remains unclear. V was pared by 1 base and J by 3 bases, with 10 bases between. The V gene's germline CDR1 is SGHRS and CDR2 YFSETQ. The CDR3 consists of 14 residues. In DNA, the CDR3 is TGCGCCAGCAGCTTGTATAGGGAGGACTATGGCTACACCTTC. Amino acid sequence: CASSLYREDYGYTF.

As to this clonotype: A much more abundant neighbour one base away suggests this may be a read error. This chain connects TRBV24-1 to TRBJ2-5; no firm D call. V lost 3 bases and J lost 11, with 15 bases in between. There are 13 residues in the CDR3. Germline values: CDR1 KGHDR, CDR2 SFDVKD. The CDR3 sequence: CATSDGRYNEQYF. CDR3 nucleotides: TGTGCCACCAGTGATGGAAGATACAATGAGCAGTACTTC.

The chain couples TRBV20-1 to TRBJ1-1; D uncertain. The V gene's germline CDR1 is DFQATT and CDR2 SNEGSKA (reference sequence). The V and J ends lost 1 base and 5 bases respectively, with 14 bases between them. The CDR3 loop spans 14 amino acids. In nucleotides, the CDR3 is TGCAGTGCTAGAGTCGCAGGAGGAGATACTGAAGCTTTCTTT. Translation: CSARVAGGDTEAFF.

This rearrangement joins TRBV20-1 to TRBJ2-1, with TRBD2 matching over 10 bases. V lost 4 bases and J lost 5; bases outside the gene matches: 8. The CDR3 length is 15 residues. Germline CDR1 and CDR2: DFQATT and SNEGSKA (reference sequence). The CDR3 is CSATISSGRDNEQFF. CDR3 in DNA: TGCAGTGCTACTATATCTAGCGGGAGAGACAATGAGCAGTTCTTC.

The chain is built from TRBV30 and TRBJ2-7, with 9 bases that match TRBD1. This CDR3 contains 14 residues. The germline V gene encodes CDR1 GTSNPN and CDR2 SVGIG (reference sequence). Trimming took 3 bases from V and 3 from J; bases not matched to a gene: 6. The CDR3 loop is CAWRPRTGDYEQYF. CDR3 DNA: TGTGCCTGGAGACCCCGGACAGGGGACTACGAGCAGTACTTC.

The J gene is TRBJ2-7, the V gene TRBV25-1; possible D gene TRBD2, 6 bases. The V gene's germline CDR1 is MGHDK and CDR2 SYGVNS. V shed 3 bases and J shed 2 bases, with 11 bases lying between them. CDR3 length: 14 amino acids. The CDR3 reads CASSDSGLPYEQYF. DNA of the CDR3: TGTGCCAGCAGTGACTCGGGACTGCCCTACGAGCAGTACTTC.

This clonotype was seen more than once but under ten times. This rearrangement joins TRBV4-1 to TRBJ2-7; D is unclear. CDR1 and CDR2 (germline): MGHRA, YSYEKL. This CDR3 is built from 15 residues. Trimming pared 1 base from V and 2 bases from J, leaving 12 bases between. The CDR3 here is CASSQGRPGTYEQYF. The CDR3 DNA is TGCGCCAGCAGCCAAGGTAGGCCAGGTACCTACGAGCAGTACTTC.

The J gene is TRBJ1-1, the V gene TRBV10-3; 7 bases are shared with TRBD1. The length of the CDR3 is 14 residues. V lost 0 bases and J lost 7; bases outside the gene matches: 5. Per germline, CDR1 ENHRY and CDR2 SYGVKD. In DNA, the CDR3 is TGTGCCATCAGTGAGTCCGAAAACAGGGGTGAAGCTTTCTTT. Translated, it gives CAISESENRGEAFF.